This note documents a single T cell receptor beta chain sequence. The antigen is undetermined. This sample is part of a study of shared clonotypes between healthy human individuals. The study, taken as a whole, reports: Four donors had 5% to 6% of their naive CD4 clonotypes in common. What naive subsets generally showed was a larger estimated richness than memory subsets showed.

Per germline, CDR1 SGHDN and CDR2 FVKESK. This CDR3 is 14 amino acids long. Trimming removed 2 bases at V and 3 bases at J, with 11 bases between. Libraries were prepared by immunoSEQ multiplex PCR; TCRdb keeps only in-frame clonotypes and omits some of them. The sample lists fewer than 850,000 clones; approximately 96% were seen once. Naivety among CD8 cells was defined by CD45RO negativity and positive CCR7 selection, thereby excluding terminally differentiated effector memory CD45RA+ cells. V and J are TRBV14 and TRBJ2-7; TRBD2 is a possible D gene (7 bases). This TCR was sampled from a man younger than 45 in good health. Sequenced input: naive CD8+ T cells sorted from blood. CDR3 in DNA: TGTGCCAGCAGCCAAAGGGGGGGAGGCTACGAGCAGTACTTC. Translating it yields CASSQRGGGYEQYF.